This T cell receptor beta chain stems from a study of T-cell reconstitution after alpha-beta-depleted transplantation in children. Whole-study results and caveats: Reports say that about two months after transplant, the alpha-beta T cells came out of several hundred graft clones that had expanded. Some patients owed their high day-60 TCRbeta diversity to surviving recipient T cells and thymic progenitors. Counts and diversity of T cells one year after transplant came mostly from newly produced T cells.

Researchers prepared the TCRbeta library using unique molecular identifiers, the study reports. Using its own MiXCR run on the PCR reads, TCRdb lists one record per CDR3 protein. The sample lists roughly 100,000 distinct CDR3 sequences; about 6.8% were seen once. The sample holds a few counts of this clonotype. Its antigen remains unknown. The CDR3 spans 13 residues. Germline lookup yields CDR1 LGHDT and CDR2 YNNKEL (reference sequence). Deletions cut 11 bases from V and 9 bases from J, with 22 bases between. The sequence was obtained from a boy aged 2 to 9 with acute lymphoblastic leukemia, due to receive a stem cell transplant. The material sequenced was PBMCs, taken before TCRalphabeta/CD19-depleted stem cell transplant. The chain joins TRBV3-1 to TRBJ1-1; D not resolved. In nucleotides, the CDR3 is TGTGCCTCGCAGACTACTCAGACCCGTCAAGCTTTCTTT. Amino acids: CASQTTQTRQAFF. Filled out from reference TRBV3-1 and TRBJ1-1, the complete variable domain reads DTAVSQTPKYLVTQMGNDKSIKCEQNLGHDTMYWYKQDSKKFLKIMFSYNNKELIINETVPNRFSPKSPDKAHLNLHINSLELGDSAVYFCASQTTQTRQAFFGQGTRLTVV.